This T cell receptor (beta chain) came from a study of T cells in Graves' hyperthyroidism and ophthalmopathy. Study-level information: Peripheral blood draws took place at initial diagnosis, ahead of any treatment.

Unmatched junction bases numbered 3, after V lost 0 bases and J lost 3 bases. Germline V CDR1 and CDR2: DFQATT, SNEGSKA (reference sequence). The CDR3 has 15 residues. General study findings and limits: Ophthalmopathy could be told apart from stable hyperthyroidism with a 13 V-J model.

There were TCR beta CDR3 regions amplified from RNA transcripts. During a first-round RT-PCR of the TCR CDR3, the HTBI primer set was used. A single record per CDR3 protein comes from TCRdb applying MiXCR to the multiplex PCR reads. The sample contains approximately 400,000 distinct CDR3 sequences, over 12% of which appear only once. This clonotype was seen repeatedly, ten times or more. Its target is unknown. The sequence came from a man aged 45 to 65 with Graves' ophthalmopathy. The chain recombines TRBV20-1 with TRBJ1-4; TRBD1 matches at 8 bases. Sequenced material: blood. The CDR3 nucleotides read TGCAGTGCTAGAGATCTGGGACAGGCTAATGAAAAACTGTTTTTT. Its protein product is CSARDLGQANEKLFF.